A single sample is the source of the 21 T cell receptor beta chains below, sequenced in a study of blood T cells in healthy people across ages. Then a second PCR, running roughly 7 to 11 cycles, was carried out with a sample-barcoded 5' primer and a J-beta primer mix. TCRdb called the 5' RACE reads again in MiXCR, with one record for every CDR3 protein. Of about a million distinct CDR3 sequences listed, roughly 52% are singletons. Sequenced input: blood. All receptors derive from a man aged 30 to 39 in good health.

The gene calls are TRBV27 and TRBJ1-2; D unclear. The germline gives CDR1 MNHEY, CDR2 SMNVEV (reference sequence). The V and J ends lost 8 bases and 7 bases respectively, with 14 bases between them. CDR3 length: 12 amino acids. CDR3 sequence: CASGAWGSGYTF. The CDR3 bases are TGTGCCAGCGGAGCTTGGGGTAGTGGCTACACCTTC.

V is TRBV5-1 and J is TRBJ2-1; D call uncertain. The V and J ends lost 4 bases and 2 bases respectively, with 10 bases between them. Germline values: CDR1 SGHRS, CDR2 YFSETQ. This CDR3 comprises 14 residues. The CDR3 DNA follows: TGCGCCAGCAGCCCCCGAGACACCTACAATGAGCAGTTCTTC. Translating it yields CASSPRDTYNEQFF.

This clonotype has only a few counts. The J gene is TRBJ2-3, the V gene TRBV4-1; D might be TRBD2 (5 bases). Germline V lookup: CDR1 MGHRA, CDR2 YSYEKL. Trimming stripped 8 bases from V and 2 bases from J, with 11 bases between. The CDR3 is made up of 13 amino acids. CDR3 in amino acids: CASRPSNTDTQYF. The CDR3 DNA sequence: TGCGCCAGCCGCCCTAGCAACACAGATACGCAGTATTTT.

The V and J genes are TRBV30 and TRBJ2-5; the D gene is possibly TRBD1 (6 bases). Near its end, the DNA agrees better with TRBJ2-7, so the J call may be wrong. This CDR3 spans 11 amino acids. CDR1 is GTSNPN, CDR2 SVGIG, per germline (reference sequence). CDR3 sequence (DNA): TGTGCCTGGGGAACAGGGCCCGAGCAGTACTTC. Encoded protein: CAWGTGPEQYF.

V usage is TRBV6-6 and J usage is TRBJ1-2; D is unclear. The CDR3 covers 11 residues. CDR1 MNHNY and CDR2 SVGAGI come from the germline V gene (reference sequence). The germline V and J ends were trimmed by 7 bases and 13 bases, with 16 bases remaining between them. CDR3 loop: CASKSDGIITF. The CDR3 coding sequence is TGTGCCAGCAAATCAGACGGGATAATCACCTTC.

The chain recombines TRBV29-1 with TRBJ2-7, with 7 nucleotides matching TRBD1. The CDR3 sequence is 13 residues long. Germline CDR1 reads SQVTM; CDR2 reads ANQGSEA. V dropped 1 base and J dropped 6; count of bases not matched to a gene: 6. In DNA, the CDR3 is TGCAGCGTTGAAGTCATAGAGGGGGCCGAGCAGTACTTC. Translation: CSVEVIEGAEQYF.

This chain joins TRBV6-6 and TRBJ2-1; the match to TRBD1 covers 9 bases. Trimming took 4 bases from V and 5 from J; bases not matched to a gene: 3. CDR1 and CDR2 (germline): MNHNY, SVGAGI (reference sequence). The CDR3 spans 14 residues. The CDR3 sequence is CASSWTGVNNEQFF. The CDR3 coding sequence is TGTGCCAGCAGTTGGACAGGGGTCAACAATGAGCAGTTCTTC.

CDR3 DNA sequence: TGTGCCAGCAGCCGGGCGAGGGCGAACACTGAAGCTTTCTTT. Encoded protein: CASSRARANTEAFF. V gene TRBV14 combines with J gene TRBJ1-1; D gene unclear. V lost 4 bases and J 1 base, leaving 10 bases between the germline ends. The germline V gene has CDR1 SGHDN and CDR2 FVKESK. This CDR3 has 14 residues.

The chain employs TRBV5-1 and TRBJ1-2, with D maybe TRBD1 (5 bases). This CDR3 comprises 13 residues. Trimming took off 1 base at V and 7 bases at J, with 11 bases between the two ends. CDR1 is SGHRS, CDR2 YFSETQ, per germline. In DNA, the CDR3 is TGCGCCAGCAGCTTGACAGGTGCGAGTGGCTACACCTTC. This sequence encodes CASSLTGASGYTF.

This rearrangement joins TRBV12-3 or TRBV12-4 to TRBJ2-7; D uncertain. The V and J ends lost 2 bases and 7 bases respectively, with 18 bases between them. The CDR3 is 15 amino acids. CDR3 sequence: CASSLSNGAYNEQYF. Here the CDR3 DNA reads TGTGCCAGCAGTTTATCGAACGGAGCGTACAATGAGCAGTACTTC.

The rearrangement uses TRBV7-6 and TRBJ1-4; D unclear. With 4 bases removed from V and 4 bases from J, the gap between germline ends came to 7 bases. Germline CDR1 is SGHVS and CDR2 is FNYEAQ. The CDR3 is 13 residues long. CDR3 sequence reads: CASSSTRNEKLFF. The CDR3 DNA follows: TGTGCCAGCAGCTCTACCCGTAATGAAAAACTGTTTTTT.

The genes are TRBV7-9 and TRBJ2-7; 10 bases are a match to TRBD1. The ends lost 8 bases at V and 4 bases at J; junction bases unmatched: 11. Germline V gene data show CDR1 as SEHNR and CDR2 as FQNEAQ (reference sequence). This CDR3 region has 15 residues. In DNA form, the CDR3 reads TGTGCCAGCTCGGACGGACAGGGGGATCGATACGAGCAGTACTTC. Translation gives CASSDGQGDRYEQYF.

There are a few counts of this clonotype. V is TRBV6-5 and J is TRBJ1-2; TRBD1 is a possible D gene (6 bases). The CDR3 is made up of 13 amino acids. V lost 5 bases and J 7 bases, leaving 14 bases between the germline ends. Germline V gene lookup returns CDR1 MNHEY and CDR2 SVGAGI. The CDR3, as DNA: TGTGCCAGCAGTCTGGGGGGGGGCGTTGGCTACACCTTC. Protein sequence: CASSLGGGVGYTF.

V usage is TRBV9 and J usage is TRBJ2-1, with a weak D call TRBD2 (5 bases). V dropped 1 base and J dropped 2 bases, with 10 bases sitting between them. Germline lookup yields CDR1 SGDLS and CDR2 YYNGEE. This CDR3 contains 15 residues. DNA for the CDR3: TGTGCCAGCAGCGTATCGGACTGGACCTACAATGAGCAGTTCTTC. Protein: CASSVSDWTYNEQFF.

This clonotype was observed a few times. V and J are TRBV7-9 and TRBJ2-3; the match to TRBD1 covers 7 bases. The germline V gene encodes CDR1 SEHNR and CDR2 FQNEAQ (reference sequence). V trimming: 1 base; J trimming: 7 bases; junction bases outside the gene matches: 8. CDR3 size: 15 residues. As DNA, the CDR3 is TGTGCCAGCAGCTTAGGGGATCGACAGGGATATACGCAGTATTTT. This codes for CASSLGDRQGYTQYF.

V usage is TRBV2 and J usage is TRBJ2-7; D may be TRBD2 (5 bases). V was trimmed by 10 bases and J by 3 bases, leaving 16 bases between them. The CDR3 sequence is 13 residues long. CDR1 SNHLY and CDR2 FYNNEI come from the germline V gene. The CDR3 DNA reads as TGTGCCACCACGGGGAGCAGCTACTACGAGCAGTACTTC. Encoded protein: CATTGSSYYEQYF.

V usage is TRBV3-1 and J usage is TRBJ1-2; a possible D gene is TRBD1 (5 bases). The CDR3 totals 15 residues. V was pared by 2 bases and J by 4 bases, with 14 bases between. Germline values: CDR1 LGHDT, CDR2 YNNKEL (reference sequence). The CDR3 nucleotides are TGTGCCAGCAGCCAATCGGAGGGGCCGTCCTATGGCTACACCTTC. It encodes CASSQSEGPSYGYTF. The full variable domain, its missing parts supplied by reference TRBV3-1 and TRBJ1-2, is DTAVSQTPKYLVTQMGNDKSIKCEQNLGHDTMYWYKQDSKKFLKIMFSYNNKELIINETVPNRFSPKSPDKAHLNLHINSLELGDSAVYFCASSQSEGPSYGYTFGSGTRLTVV.

This clonotype has a handful of counts. The V gene is TRBV12-3 or TRBV12-4, the J gene TRBJ1-6, with unresolved D. The CDR3 spans 14 residues. V was shortened by 6 bases and J by 6 bases, with 12 bases between the two germline ends. The CDR3 bases are TGTGCCAGCAGGAGGGATGCCGGTAATTCACCCCTCCACTTT. Amino acids: CASRRDAGNSPLHF.

The chain uses TRBV12-3 or TRBV12-4 and TRBJ2-3; 14 bases align to TRBD2. The CDR3 extends over 17 amino acids. The V segment lost 4 bases and the J segment 2 bases; nucleotides outside the gene matches: 5. CDR3 protein: CASSSGTSGRLTDTQYF. The CDR3 DNA sequence: TGTGCCAGCAGTTCCGGGACTAGCGGGAGACTCACAGATACGCAGTATTTT.

The chain couples TRBV5-1 to TRBJ2-6; perhaps TRBD1 as D (6 bases). V lost 4 bases to trimming and J lost 1 base, with 12 bases between them. The CDR3 is 16 amino acids. Germline CDR1 is SGHRS and CDR2 is YFSETQ. The DNA of the CDR3 is TGCGCCAGCAGCCCGAAGACAGGTTCTGGGGCCAACGTCCTGACTTTC. Translated: CASSPKTGSGANVLTF.

V and J are TRBV7-2 and TRBJ2-5, with TRBD2 identical over 12 bases. Germline assignment: CDR1 SGHTA and CDR2 FQGNSA. CDR3 length: 18 residues. The trim removed 1 base at V and 2 bases at J, leaving 8 bases unmatched. CDR3 coding DNA: TGTGCCAGCAGCTTAGGGGTTCTTGGGACTAGCGGGCAAGAGACCCAGTACTTC. As protein: CASSLGVLGTSGQETQYF.